Listed below are T cell receptor beta chains from one sample, sequenced in a study of prognosis after radiotherapy for stage I lung cancer. TCRdb analysed the multiplex PCR reads with MiXCR anew, one entry per CDR3 protein. Of 31,000 or so distinct CDR3 sequences in the sample, over 40% were seen once. The sample consisted of PBMCs, taken before or after stereotactic body radiation therapy (not recorded which). These receptors were collected from a donor aged 50 or older with non-small cell lung cancer. Each CDR3 is given with its conserved first and last residue. D genes are given only for firm matches. Expanded clones get a size class; other rows say once, few or many, or leave the size out.

J gene | D gene | clone size | V gene | CDR3 protein | CDR3 DNA
TRBJ2-2 | NA | many | TRBV15 | CATSRDLSPNTGELFF | TGTGCCACCAGCAGAGATCTCAGCCCAAACACCGGGGAGCTGTTTTTT
TRBJ2-1 | NA | NA | TRBV24-1 | CATSETSGGASNEQFF | TGTGCCACCAGTGAAACGAGCGGAGGGGCCAGTAATGAGCAGTTCTTC
TRBJ1-3 | NA | many | TRBV28 | CASSGELGNTIYF | TGTGCCAGCAGTGGGGAATTAGGAAACACCATATATTTT
TRBJ1-1 | NA | NA | TRBV20-1 | CSARVGRDTEAFF | TGCAGTGCCAGGGTGGGTCGTGACACTGAAGCTTTCTTT
TRBJ2-2 | NA | many | TRBV28 | CASSPDGWAGELFF | TGTGCCAGCAGTCCGGACGGCTGGGCCGGGGAGCTGTTTTTT
TRBJ2-5 | TRBD1 | many | TRBV18 | CASSPRTGGRETQYF | TGTGCCAGCTCACCGAGGACAGGGGGCAGGGAGACCCAGTACTTC
TRBJ2-7 | TRBD2 | many | TRBV15 | CATSRELPGGLVGYEQYF | TGTGCCACCAGCAGAGAACTCCCGGGTGGACTAGTAGGCTACGAGCAGTACTTC
TRBJ1-2 | NA | many | TRBV10-3 | CAIRTENYGYTF | TGTGCCATCAGAACGGAGAACTATGGCTACACCTTC
TRBJ1-1 | NA | NA | TRBV6-1 | CASRPGRAGKAFF | TGTGCCAGCAGACCCGGACGGGCCGGAAAGGCTTTCTTT
TRBJ2-7 | NA | NA | TRBV28 | CASSGRDRVSGSSYEQYF | TGTGCCAGCAGTGGACGGGACAGGGTGAGCGGGAGCTCCTACGAGCAGTACTTC
TRBJ2-3 | TRBD2 | NA | TRBV5-1 | CASSFLLLLAGVDTQYF | TGCGCCAGCAGCTTCTTACTCCTTCTAGCGGGAGTAGATACGCAGTATTTT
TRBJ2-7 | NA | NA | TRBV5-1 | CASSFESGSYEQYF | TGCGCCAGCAGCTTTGAAAGCGGGTCCTACGAGCAGTACTTC
TRBJ2-5 | NA | NA | TRBV12-5 | CAIGPRGPEYQETQYF | TGTGCTATTGGTCCCCGGGGTCCTGAATACCAAGAGACCCAGTACTTC
TRBJ1-5 | NA | few | TRBV28 | CASSLSGSNQPQHF | TGTGCCAGCAGTTTAAGTGGCAGTAATCAGCCCCAGCATTTT
TRBJ2-2 | NA | many | TRBV2 | CASSVGVVGELFF | TGTGCCAGCAGTGTAGGGGTTGTCGGGGAGCTGTTTTTT
TRBJ2-7 | TRBD1 | NA | TRBV6-1 | CASSDRDRSLSREQYF | TGTGCCAGCAGTGACCGGGACAGGAGCCTCTCTAGGGAGCAGTACTTC
TRBJ2-3 | NA | NA | TRBV6-9 | CASSYSGGGTGTQYF | TGTGCCAGCAGTTACTCCGGTGGCGGCACAGGTACGCAGTATTTT
TRBJ1-5 | NA | many | TRBV4-1 | CASSQELGWAQPQHF | TGCGCCAGCAGCCAAGAGTTAGGTTGGGCTCAGCCCCAGCATTTT
TRBJ1-3 | NA | many | TRBV6-1 | CASIMSRSGNTIYF | TGTGCCAGCATTATGTCCCGCTCTGGAAACACCATATATTTT
TRBJ1-3 | NA | many | TRBV12-3/TRBV12-4 | CASSSTGTPIYF | TGTGCCAGCAGTTCAACCGGGACCCCCATATATTTT
TRBJ2-7 | TRBD2 | NA | TRBV11-3 | CASSLGGSGRARYEQYF | TGTGCCAGCAGCTTAGGTGGATCGGGGAGGGCCCGGTACGAGCAGTACTTC
TRBJ2-3 | NA | medium-sized | TRBV6-5 | CASSSGFVSTDTQYF | TGTGCCAGCAGTTCAGGTTTTGTTAGCACAGATACGCAGTATTTT
TRBJ1-1 | NA | many | TRBV19 | CASGPNTEAFF | TGTGCCAGTGGACCGAACACTGAAGCTTTCTTT
TRBJ1-2 | TRBD1 | NA | TRBV12-3/TRBV12-4 | CASRDGQGAGGYTF | TGTGCCAGCAGAGATGGACAGGGGGCTGGAGGCTACACCTTC
TRBJ2-1 | TRBD1 | many | TRBV12-5 | CASVIPWGQGNEQFF | TGTGCTAGTGTTATCCCTTGGGGACAGGGGAATGAGCAGTTCTTC